The TCR beta chain under discussion was sequenced for a study of human T cells and chemical hapten exposure. Time point here: patch test 1, 2 weeks after DPC sensitization. Treatment specified: therapeutic diphenylcyclopropenone sensitization with weekly scalp DPC. Library construction involved attaching unique molecular identifiers to individual cDNA molecules, which allowed quantitative, reproducible TCR counting. TCRdb reanalysed the RACE reads using MiXCR and keeps one entry per CDR3 protein. There are around 190,000 distinct CDR3 sequences in the sample; 20% to 25% occur only once, and about 6.7% lies in the top ten. The sample holds a few counts of this clonotype. Germline CDR1 reads MNHEY; CDR2 reads SMNVEV (reference sequence). The CDR3 extends over 14 amino acids. V lost 5 bases to trimming and J lost 0 bases, with 11 bases between them.

The clonotype originates from a woman in her 50s with alopecia areata. Some clones in this sample may be carry-over from other donors' samples. Material: whole blood, obtained in connection with sensitization to the hapten diphenylcyclopropenone (DPC). V is TRBV27 and J is TRBJ2-7; D call uncertain. The CDR3 sequence is CASSVGYSSYEQYF. In nucleotides, the CDR3 is TGTGCCAGCAGTGTGGGCTATAGCTCCTACGAGCAGTACTTC.